This T cell receptor (beta chain) was captured by sequencing in a study of control samples from healthy donors and cancer patients. The table came from immunoSEQ multiplex PCR; TCRdb's copy has only in-frame clones and leaves some out. The repertoire holds some 200,000 clones, with approximately 92% as singletons. The CDR3 totals 12 residues. Germline V lookup: CDR1 DFQATT, CDR2 SNEGSKA (reference sequence). V shed 4 bases and J 8 bases; nucleotides not matched to a gene: 7. Sequencing was done on a sample of blood. The rearrangement uses TRBV20-1 and TRBJ1-2; 7 bases match TRBD1. This TCR was sampled from a young man in good health. The CDR3 coding sequence is TGCAGTGCTATTGACAGGGATCGGGGCTACACCTTC. Translating it yields CSAIDRDRGYTF.